This TCR beta chain was documented in a study of breast tumors, draining lymph nodes, adjacent tissues. Overall study findings and caveats: Compared with lymph nodes, tumors were less diverse; compared with nontumor tissue, more. That most tumor T cells come from lymph nodes remained unproven.

V lost 0 bases and J lost 1; bases outside the gene matches: 6. There are 17 residues in the CDR3. Germline V gene data show CDR1 as SGHRS and CDR2 as YFSETQ. TCRdb independently ran MiXCR on the multiplex PCR reads; one entry per CDR3 protein. The table records some 110,000 distinct CDR3 sequences, roughly 29% of them present only once. This clonotype was observed at least ten times. No antigen is known for it. Axillary draining lymph nodes of breast cancer patients supplied the node samples. This clonotype was sampled from a female donor with breast cancer. Some clones in this sample may be carry-over from other donors' samples. This sequence joins TRBV5-1 and TRBJ2-1; 8 bases agree with TRBD2. Sequencing was carried out using axillary lymph node tissue. The CDR3 sequence is CASSLVGRGRSYNEQFF. The CDR3 DNA sequence: TGCGCCAGCAGCTTGGTTGGTCGCGGGAGGTCCTACAATGAGCAGTTCTTC.